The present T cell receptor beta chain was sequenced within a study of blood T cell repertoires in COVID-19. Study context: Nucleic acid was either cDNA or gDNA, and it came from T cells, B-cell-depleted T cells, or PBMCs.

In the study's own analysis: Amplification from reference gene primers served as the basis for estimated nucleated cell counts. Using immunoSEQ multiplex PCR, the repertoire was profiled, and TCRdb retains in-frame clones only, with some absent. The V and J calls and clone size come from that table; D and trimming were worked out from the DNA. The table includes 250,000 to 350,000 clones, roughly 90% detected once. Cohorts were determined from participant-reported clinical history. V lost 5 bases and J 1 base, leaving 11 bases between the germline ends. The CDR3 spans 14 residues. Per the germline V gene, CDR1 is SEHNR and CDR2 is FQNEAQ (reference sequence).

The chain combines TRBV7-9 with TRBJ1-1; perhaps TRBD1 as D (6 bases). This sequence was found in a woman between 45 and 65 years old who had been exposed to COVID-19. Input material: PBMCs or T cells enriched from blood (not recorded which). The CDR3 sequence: CASSVEQGNTEAFF. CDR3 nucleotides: TGTGCCAGCAGCGTCGAACAGGGGAACACTGAAGCTTTCTTT.